This T cell receptor beta chain was identified in a study of beta chain features in type 1 diabetes. Whole-study findings and limits: Insertions at VDJ junctions were less frequent in type 1 diabetes patients. These patients also deleted more nucleotides at the same junctions. Shorter templates may be favored by PCR, equally so in patients and controls.

The investigators reverse transcribed all of the isolated RNA, so they sequenced expressed TCRB transcripts. Repertoires were generated with immunoSEQ multiplex PCR, while TCRdb's copy carries only in-frame clones and drops some. The sample has over 700,000 clones; roughly 16% are singletons. A word on this clone: Antigen unknown.

Trimming shortened V by 5 bases and J by 3 bases, and 17 bases separated the two germline ends. The CDR3 consists of 16 residues. Sequenced input: naive CD4+ T cells from blood. The TCR was taken from a woman younger than 35 in good health. The chain has TRBV23-1 and TRBJ2-1; D perhaps matches TRBD2 (5 bases). TRBV23-1 is treated as an ORF (open reading frame) with a function not yet certain. The CDR3 DNA reads TGCGCCAGCAGTTCTCCAGACTACCAGGTCTACAATGAGCAGTTCTTC. It specifies CASSSPDYQVYNEQFF.